This T cell receptor beta chain is from a study of a mutant IDH1 vaccine in newly diagnosed glioma (dated by TCRdb to the early 2020s). Study-wide context: Of the approximately 29 treated patients, approximately 60% were male and roughly 38% were female, and a mean age of 40.4 years was recorded. Before enrollment, most patients had been given radiochemotherapy with temozolomide as standard therapy, while the rest had received either radiotherapy alone or temozolomide alone. Peripheral blood was drawn at six visits: V03 (baseline), V05, V07, V10, V12 and V13. Longitudinal TCRB deep sequencing was done for 25 treated patients, wherever samples were available for exploratory analyses.

Details on this clone: Its binding antigen is unknown. It has no much larger one-base neighbor in the sample; base qualities were not kept.

The CDR3, from cysteine to phenylalanine, totals 13 residues. Only CDR3 DNA is held: 39 bases, read in frame from base 1. From a lookup of the germline V gene, CDR1 and CDR2 are LGHNA and YNFKEQ. V is cut back by 5 bases and J by 2 bases, with 2 bases in the junction unmatched. The paper's findings and limits, for the study overall: Across multiple MHC alleles, vaccine-induced immune responses were seen in 93.3% of patients. It was noted by the authors that analyses of patient blood samples could not be reproduced owing to sample limitations. Changes in the top peripheral T cell clonotypes picked up by TCRB sequencing did not appear to be linked to pseudoprogression. Availability determined which PBMC samples were chosen for TCRB deep sequencing.

The time point label here, explained by the study, means: baseline, week 1 (first vaccination visit). What this sample's treatment or condition label stands for: pre-vaccination baseline after standard-of-care therapy. The donors had newly diagnosed IDH1-mutant astrocytomas of WHO grade 3 or 4 that showed loss of nuclear ATRX. The samples were drawn from NOA16, a multicentre, single-arm, open-label phase I trial in Germany that tested a mutant IDH1 peptide vaccine in humans for the first time. Blood drawn at visit V03 was used as the baseline sample for immunogenicity testing. The DNeasy Blood and Tissue Kit was used to extract genomic DNA from EDTA blood for TCRB sequencing. The library was built by means of the immunoSEQ multiplex PCR assay. Following the manufacturer's protocol, the hsTCRB Kit was used to amplify rearranged TCR beta chain sequences. Sequencing of TCRB libraries was carried out on an Illumina MiSeq. The published analysis was carried out like this. The kit vendor's proprietary platform handled demultiplexing, trimming and gene mapping. The clones in this table, taken by TCRdb from immuneACCESS, are in-frame only. Not every clone is retained; where verified, under half of the shortfall comes from an unresolved V gene, and the cause of the rest is unknown. V, J and clone size are those of that table, while D and trimming were read from the DNA. The table for this sample lists approximately 100,000 clones; 80% to 90% of them were counted only once. The biggest ten clones account for less than 0.65% of the sample.

The sequence came from a woman aged 50 to 60 with glioma. The rearrangement joined TRBV4-2 to TRBJ1-2; TRBD1 fits 7 bases in the junction. The sequencing used PBMCs, collected from a glioma patient treated with radiotherapy, temozolomide or both. Here is the DNA: TGTGCCAGCAGCTTGACAGGGAACTATGGCTACACCTTC. The resulting protein is CASSLTGNYGYTF.